This T cell receptor beta chain was found in a study of cytomegalovirus exposure and HLA in healthy donors. The study's findings and limits: CMV serostatus stood as the only immune exposure information on hand.

This PCR relied on a set of 60 Vbeta primers and 13 Jbeta primers. Method: immunoSEQ multiplex PCR; TCRdb's copy keeps in-frame clones and lacks some. The table includes about 120,000 clones, around two thirds detected once. Comment on this clone: Its antigen is unknown.

Germline CDR1 reads SGHDT; CDR2 reads YYEEEE. CDR3 length: 17 amino acids. V shed 4 bases, J shed 3 bases, and the junction held 10 bases outside the gene matches. This chain joins TRBV5-6 and TRBJ2-2; the match to TRBD1 covers 9 bases. Sequenced sample: PBMCs. This clonotype originated in a human donor in good health. CDR3 protein: CASSRPPGQGHTGELFF. CDR3 DNA sequence: TGTGCCAGCAGCCGGCCCCCGGGACAGGGACACACCGGGGAGCTGTTTTTT. Looking up the rest from reference TRBV5-6 and TRBJ2-2 gives the full variable domain: DAGVTQSPTHLIKTRGQQVTLRCSPKSGHDTVSWYQQALGQGPQFIFQYYEEEERQRGNFPDRFSGHQFPNYSSELNVNALLLGDSALYLCASSRPPGQGHTGELFFGEGSRLTVL.